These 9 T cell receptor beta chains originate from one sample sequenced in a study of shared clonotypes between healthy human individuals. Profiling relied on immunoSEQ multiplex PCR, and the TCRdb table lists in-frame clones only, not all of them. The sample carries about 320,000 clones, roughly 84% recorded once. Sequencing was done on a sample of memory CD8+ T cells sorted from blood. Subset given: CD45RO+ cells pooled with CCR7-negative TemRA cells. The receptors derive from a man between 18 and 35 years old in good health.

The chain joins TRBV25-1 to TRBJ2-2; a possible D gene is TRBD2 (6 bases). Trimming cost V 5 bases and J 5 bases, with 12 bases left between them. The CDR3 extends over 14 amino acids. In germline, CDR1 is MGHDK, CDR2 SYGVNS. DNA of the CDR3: TGTGCCAGCAGTCCCTATGGAGGGACCGGGGAGCTGTTTTTT. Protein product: CASSPYGGTGELFF.

CDR3 DNA sequence: TGTGCCAGCAGCGCCTTGGGCCTTTTCATGGACACTGAAGCTTTCTTT. It encodes CASSALGLFMDTEAFF. The rearrangement uses TRBV9 and TRBJ1-1, with unresolved D. Germline V gene data show CDR1 as SGDLS and CDR2 as YYNGEE. The CDR3 spans 16 residues. V was clipped by 3 bases and J by 3 bases, with 18 bases between them.

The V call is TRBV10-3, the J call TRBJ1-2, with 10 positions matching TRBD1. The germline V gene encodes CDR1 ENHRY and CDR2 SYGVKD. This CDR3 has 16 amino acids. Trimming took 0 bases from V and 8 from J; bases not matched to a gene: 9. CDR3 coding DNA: TGTGCCATCAGTGAGTCCCTGACAGGGGGCGTTGAAGGCTACACCTTC. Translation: CAISESLTGGVEGYTF.

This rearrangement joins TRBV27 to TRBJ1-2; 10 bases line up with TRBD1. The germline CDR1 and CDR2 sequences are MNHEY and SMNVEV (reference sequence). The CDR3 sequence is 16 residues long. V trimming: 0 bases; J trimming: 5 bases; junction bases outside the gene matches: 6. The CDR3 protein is CASSLSPGTGEYGYTF. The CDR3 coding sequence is TGTGCCAGCAGTTTATCCCCGGGGACAGGGGAGTATGGCTACACCTTC.

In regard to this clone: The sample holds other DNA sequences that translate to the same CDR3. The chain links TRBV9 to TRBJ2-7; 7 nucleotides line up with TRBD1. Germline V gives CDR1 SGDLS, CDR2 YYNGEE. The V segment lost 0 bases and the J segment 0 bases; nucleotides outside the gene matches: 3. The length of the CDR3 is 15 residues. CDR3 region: CASSVGQGVSYEQYF. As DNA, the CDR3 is TGTGCCAGCAGCGTAGGGCAGGGGGTCTCCTACGAGCAGTACTTC.

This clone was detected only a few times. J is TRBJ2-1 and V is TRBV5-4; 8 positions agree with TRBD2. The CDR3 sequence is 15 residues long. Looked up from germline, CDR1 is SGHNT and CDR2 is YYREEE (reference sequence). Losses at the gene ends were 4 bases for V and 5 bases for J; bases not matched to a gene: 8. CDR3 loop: CASSRPGLENNEQFF. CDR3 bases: TGTGCCAGCAGCCGACCGGGACTAGAGAACAATGAGCAGTTCTTC.

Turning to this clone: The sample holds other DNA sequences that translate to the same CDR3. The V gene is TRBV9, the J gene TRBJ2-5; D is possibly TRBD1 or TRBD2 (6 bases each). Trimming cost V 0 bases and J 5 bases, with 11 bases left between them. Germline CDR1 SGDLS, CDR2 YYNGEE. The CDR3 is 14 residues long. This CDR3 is CASSVGGGSETQYF. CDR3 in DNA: TGTGCCAGCAGCGTAGGAGGGGGGAGTGAGACCCAGTACTTC.

As DNA, the CDR3 is TGCGCCAGCAGCCAAATATGGTCCGGTGAAAGGGGCTATGGCTACACCTTC. Encoded protein: CASSQIWSGERGYGYTF. The rearrangement links TRBV4-1 to TRBJ1-2, with D maybe TRBD1 (5 bases). Germline assignment: CDR1 MGHRA and CDR2 YSYEKL. V lost 2 bases, J lost 4 bases, and 20 bases lay in between. This CDR3 comprises 17 residues.

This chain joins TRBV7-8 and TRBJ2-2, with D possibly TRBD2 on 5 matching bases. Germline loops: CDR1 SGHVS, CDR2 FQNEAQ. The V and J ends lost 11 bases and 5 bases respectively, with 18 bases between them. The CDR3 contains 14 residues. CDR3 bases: TGTGCCGGTTTTGAGAGGGAAGGTACCGGGGAGCTGTTTTTT. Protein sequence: CAGFEREGTGELFF.